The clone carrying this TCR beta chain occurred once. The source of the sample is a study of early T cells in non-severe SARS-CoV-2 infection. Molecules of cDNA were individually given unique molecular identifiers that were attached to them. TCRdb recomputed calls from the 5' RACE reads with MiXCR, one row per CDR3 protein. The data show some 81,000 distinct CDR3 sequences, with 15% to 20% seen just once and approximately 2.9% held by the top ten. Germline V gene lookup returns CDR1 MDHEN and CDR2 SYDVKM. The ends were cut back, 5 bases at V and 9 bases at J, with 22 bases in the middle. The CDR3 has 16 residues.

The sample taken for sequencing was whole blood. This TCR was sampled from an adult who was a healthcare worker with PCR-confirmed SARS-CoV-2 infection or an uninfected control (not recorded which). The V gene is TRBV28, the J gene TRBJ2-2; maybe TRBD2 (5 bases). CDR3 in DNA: TGTGCCAGCAGTACACCGGGTGGGGAGAGCCTCCGGGAGCTGTTTTTT. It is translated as CASSTPGGESLRELFF.